The T cell receptor (beta chain) described here comes from a study of regulatory T cells in long-lasting Graves disease (dated by TCRdb to the early 2020s). About the study as a whole: Antithyroid drugs had been taken for less than 3 months by newly diagnosed Graves' disease patients. Patients with persistent Graves' disease were compared with patients with newly diagnosed Graves' disease using TCR sequencing and RNA sequencing of peripheral blood. The study took place in China and was registered as a clinical trial. TCR sequencing covered 13 persistent and approximately 20 newly diagnosed Graves' disease patients, approximately 33 samples in total.

Of note for this clonotype: Its antigen is currently not known. Base qualities were left out, and no much larger clone turns up one base away.

The sample's time point label, in plain terms: newly diagnosed GD, antithyroid drugs for less than 3 months. For both TCR sequencing and RNA sequencing, RNA was extracted from PBMCs using TRIzol. The diagnosis of Graves' disease followed American Thyroid Association guidelines. Patients were recruited from an endocrinology department in Xi'an, China. From each patient, approximately 9.9 milliliters of peripheral blood was collected into an EDTA anticoagulant tube. Ficoll Paque Plus density gradient separation was used to isolate PBMCs, and no further T cell sorting was performed. An Agilent 2100 Bioanalyzer and agarose gel were used to check RNA quality, while a NanoDrop 2000 measured RNA concentration. CDR1 and CDR2, per the germline V gene, are MDHEN and SYDVKM. Taken from cysteine to phenylalanine, the CDR3 has 18 residues. Only the CDR3 part of the read is kept: 54 bases, read in frame from the first base. V is clipped by 3 bases and J by 0 bases, and the sequence between their germline boundaries is 17 bases long.

General conclusions and limits of the study: Compared with newly diagnosed patients, persistent Graves' disease patients had lower TCR Shannon entropy and fewer highly expanded clones, which suggests clonal expansion. More public clonotypes were shared among persistent patients (over 2,500) than among newly diagnosed patients (roughly 1,000). Only peripheral blood was studied, because thyroid tissue, the primary lesion, was inaccessible. Sequencing and analysis were limited to the TCR beta chain. Persistent disease showed preferential use of TRBV28, TRBJ1-2 and TRBJ2-5, whereas newly diagnosed disease favored TRBV20-1 and TRBJ2-1. As a limitation, the authors acknowledged that the small sample size may reduce accuracy.

Libraries were made using multiplex PCR. This sample was sequenced with an Illumina HiSeq 4000. iRepertoire HTBI primers and Arm-PCR amplification of CDR3 regions were used to construct TCR beta libraries. Gel purification was performed on PCR products prior to sequencing. From the authors' description of their analysis: Across samples, 60 to 70 TRBV and 13 to 15 TRBJ segments were identified and used for gene usage analysis of CDR3 amino acid clonotypes. Filtered high-quality paired reads were merged into contigs using COPE and FqMerger. Contigs were aligned with BLAST to IMGT TRBV, TRBD and TRBJ reference genes, and CDR3 was defined per IMGT. Clonotypes above 0.1% frequency were classified as highly expanded clones. Repertoire diversity was measured by Shannon entropy, and V-J evenness by the Gini coefficient. A clonotype was considered public if more than one individual shared it. TCRdb reprocessed the public reads (quality trimming at Q25 with fastp, clone calling with MiXCR) and kept in-frame beta chains. Rows merge per CDR3 protein into single entries with the most common DNA and genes. TCRdb's processing, not the authors', yielded these V and J calls. The sample table shows 680,000 or so distinct CDR3 sequences, and roughly 15% are seen once. The ten top clones hold roughly 18% of the sample.

These data were also filed under a second study, of T cells in Graves' hyperthyroidism and ophthalmopathy. The second study's paper adds: Stable Graves' hyperthyroidism was defined as the absence of progression to ophthalmopathy over 18 months of follow-up. Hyperthyroidism patients were aged 18 to 65 years and newly diagnosed, with disease duration of less than 2 months. Exclusion was applied to patients with uncontrolled infections, other autoimmune diseases, pregnancy or lactation. Diagnoses were based on clinical symptoms, serum thyroxine and TRAb, thyroid ultrasound and orbital computed tomography. A first-round RT-PCR of the TCR CDR3 used the HTBI primer set with the Qiagen OneStep RT-PCR kit. Most expanded thyroid clonotypes (frequency above 0.001) were also found in blood, which suggests that blood repertoires may mirror thyroid immune responses. A model built on a 13 V-J signature distinguished ophthalmopathy from stable hyperthyroidism, reaching roughly 88% sensitivity and about 81% specificity in cross-validation and 80%/75% in testing. In validation, progression to ophthalmopathy was predicted by the model with around 71% sensitivity and roughly 76% specificity, a median of 6.5 months before onset. A discovery cohort of about a hundred patients, roughly 45 with Graves' ophthalmopathy and 57 with stable Graves' hyperthyroidism, was used to find distinguishing TCR V-J signatures. Prospective prediction of ophthalmopathy was tested in an independent validation cohort of 18 to 20 hyperthyroidism patients and some 17 patients who later progressed to ophthalmopathy. The approximately 90 discovery patients were divided at random into training and test sets in a 7:3 ratio. In addition, the study compared T-cell repertoires in thyroid tissue and in blood from a handful of Graves' hyperthyroidism patients. After blood sampling, hyperthyroidism patients were treated with methimazole at a starting dose of 30 mg daily, and ophthalmopathy patients were treated with high-dose intravenous methylprednisolone. A second multiplex PCR round built the libraries, followed by size selection and purification. Libraries were sequenced paired-end with 100 bp reads on an Illumina HiSeq2000. SOAPnuke was used to process the raw data, throwing out any read that contained adapters or uncalled bases, had a mean Phred below 15, or lacked an exact constant-primer or identifier match. COPE v1.2.5 was used to merge high-quality paired reads, and clonotypes were defined as unique nucleotide sequences. MiTCR v1.1 was used to align clonotypes to the IMGT TRBV, TRBD and TRBJ reference segments. Only V-J combinations with frequency above 0.0001, covering 98% to 99.2% of repertoires, were analysed. The TCS score was defined as the ratio of F50 (clonal expansion) to E x V (chaos), calculated using BLOSUM62-based TCRdist between CDR3 peptides within each V-J. Welch's t-statistics and random forest reduced roughly 540 V-J features to 13, which were used in a naive Bayes classifier (R e1071). Sample size was not statistically predetermined, and blinding of investigators to group allocation was not performed. TCR Vbeta CDR3 sequencing of approximately 140 peripheral blood samples (under 45 ophthalmopathy, approximately 80 hyperthyroidism and approximately 17 progressor patients) is reported in the paper.

The sequences come from peripheral blood mononuclear cells (PBMCs), collected at new diagnosis, from a patient treated with antithyroid drugs. Here the chain combines TRBV28 and TRBJ2-2, and possibly TRBD1, on 5 matching bases. The sequence derives from a woman in her 30s with Graves disease. Donor details come from another sample of the same person, matched by shared clones. Here the CDR3 is given as CASSFLWGFTTNTGELFF. The nucleotide sequence reads TGTGCCAGCAGTTTCCTCTGGGGCTTCACTACGAACACCGGGGAGCTGTTTTTT.